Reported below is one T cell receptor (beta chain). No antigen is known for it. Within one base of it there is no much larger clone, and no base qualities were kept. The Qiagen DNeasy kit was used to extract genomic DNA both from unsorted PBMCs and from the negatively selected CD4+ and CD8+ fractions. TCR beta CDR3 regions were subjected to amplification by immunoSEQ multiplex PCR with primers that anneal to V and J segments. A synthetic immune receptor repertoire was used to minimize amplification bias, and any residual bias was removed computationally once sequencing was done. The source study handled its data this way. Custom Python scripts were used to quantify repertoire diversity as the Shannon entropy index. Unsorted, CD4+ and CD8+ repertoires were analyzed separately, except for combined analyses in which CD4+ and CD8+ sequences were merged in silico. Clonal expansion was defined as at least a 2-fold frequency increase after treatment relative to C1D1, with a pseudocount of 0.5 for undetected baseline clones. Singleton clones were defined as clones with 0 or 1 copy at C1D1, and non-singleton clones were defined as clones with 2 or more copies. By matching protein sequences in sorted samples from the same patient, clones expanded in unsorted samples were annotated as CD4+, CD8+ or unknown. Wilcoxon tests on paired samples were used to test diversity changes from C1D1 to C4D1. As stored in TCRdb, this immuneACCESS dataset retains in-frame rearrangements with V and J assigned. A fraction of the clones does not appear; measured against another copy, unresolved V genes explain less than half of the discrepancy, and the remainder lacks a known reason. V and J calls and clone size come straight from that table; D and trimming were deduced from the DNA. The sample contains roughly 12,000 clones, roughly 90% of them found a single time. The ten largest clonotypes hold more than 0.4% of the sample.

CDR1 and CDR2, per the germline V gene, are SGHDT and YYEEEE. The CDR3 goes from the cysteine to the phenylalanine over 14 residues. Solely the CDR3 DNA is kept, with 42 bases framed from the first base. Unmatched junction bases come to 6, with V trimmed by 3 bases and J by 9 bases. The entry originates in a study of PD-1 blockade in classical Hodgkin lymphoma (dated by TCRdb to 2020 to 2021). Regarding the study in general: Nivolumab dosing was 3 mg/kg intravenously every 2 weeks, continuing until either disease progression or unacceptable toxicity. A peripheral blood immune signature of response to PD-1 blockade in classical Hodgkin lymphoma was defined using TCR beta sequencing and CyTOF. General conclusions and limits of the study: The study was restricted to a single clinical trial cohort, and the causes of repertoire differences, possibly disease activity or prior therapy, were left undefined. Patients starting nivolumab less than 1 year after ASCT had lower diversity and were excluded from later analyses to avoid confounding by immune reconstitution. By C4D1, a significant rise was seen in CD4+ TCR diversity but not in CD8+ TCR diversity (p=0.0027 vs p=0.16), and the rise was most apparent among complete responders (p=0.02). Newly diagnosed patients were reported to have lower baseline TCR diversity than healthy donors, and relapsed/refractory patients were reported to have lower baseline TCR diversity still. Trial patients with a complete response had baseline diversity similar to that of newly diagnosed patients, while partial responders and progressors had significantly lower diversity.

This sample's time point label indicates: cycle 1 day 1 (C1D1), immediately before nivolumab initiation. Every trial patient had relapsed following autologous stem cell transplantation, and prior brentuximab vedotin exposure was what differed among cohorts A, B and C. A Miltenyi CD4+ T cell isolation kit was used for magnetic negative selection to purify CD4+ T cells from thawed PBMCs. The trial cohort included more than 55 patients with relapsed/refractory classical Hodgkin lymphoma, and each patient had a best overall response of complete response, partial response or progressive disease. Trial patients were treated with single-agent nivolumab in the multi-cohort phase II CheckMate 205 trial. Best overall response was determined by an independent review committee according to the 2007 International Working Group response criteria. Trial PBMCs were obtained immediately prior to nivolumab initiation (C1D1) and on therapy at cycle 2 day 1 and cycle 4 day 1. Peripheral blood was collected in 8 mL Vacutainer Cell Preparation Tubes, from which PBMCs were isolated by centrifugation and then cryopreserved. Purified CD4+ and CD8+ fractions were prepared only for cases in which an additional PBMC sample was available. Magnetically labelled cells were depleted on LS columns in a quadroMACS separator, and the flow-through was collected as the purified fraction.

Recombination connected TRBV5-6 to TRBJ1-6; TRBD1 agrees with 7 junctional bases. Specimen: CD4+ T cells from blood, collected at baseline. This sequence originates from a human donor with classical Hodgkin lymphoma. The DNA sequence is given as TGTGCCAGCAGCTACCGGGACAGCGGTTCACCCCTCCACTTT. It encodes CASSYRDSGSPLHF. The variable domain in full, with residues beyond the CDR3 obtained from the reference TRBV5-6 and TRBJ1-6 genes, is DAGVTQSPTHLIKTRGQQVTLRCSPKSGHDTVSWYQQALGQGPQFIFQYYEEEERQRGNFPDRFSGHQFPNYSSELNVNALLLGDSALYLCASSYRDSGSPLHFGNGTRLTVT.